This T cell receptor beta chain was observed in a study of spatial heterogeneity in lung cancer. Study-wide points: Intratumoral expanded alpha and beta TCR counts were found to track tumor mutation counts.

Germline CDR1 is MNHEY and CDR2 is SVGAGI. CDR3 length: 14 residues. V was clipped by 5 bases and J by 6 bases, with 14 bases between them. This clonotype turned up a few times. Its antigen is not identified. A unique molecular identifier was attached to every TCR cDNA molecule. TCRdb fed the 5' RACE reads into MiXCR, producing one record per CDR3 protein. In the table there are under 6,000 distinct CDR3 sequences, roughly 8.1% of which are singletons. As for time point: sample taken at primary tumor resection. The chain uses TRBV6-5 and TRBJ2-1; possible D gene TRBD2, 5 bases. Sequencing was performed on lung tumor tissue, taken at surgery. The TCR originated in a male donor with early-stage non-small cell lung cancer. The CDR3 sequence is CASSDPGETNEQFF. The DNA of the CDR3 is TGTGCCAGCAGTGACCCCGGGGAAACCAATGAGCAGTTCTTC.